These T cell receptor beta chains were read from a single sample in a study of shared clonotypes between healthy human individuals. Clones were read by immunoSEQ multiplex PCR, and TCRdb kept only the in-frame ones, dropping some. The sample has some 510,000 clones, approximately 85% seen once. Sequencing was performed on PBMCs. The receptor set was obtained from a woman in her forties in good health. Some clones in this sample may be carry-over from other donors' samples. Both conserved end residues are part of each CDR3. D genes are given only for firm matches. Clone size, where shown, is once, few, many, or a class for clones that have expanded.

V gene,J gene,D gene,clone size,CDR3 protein,CDR3 DNA
TRBV5-4,TRBJ1-3,NA,NA,CASSLGTLGSGNTIYF,TGTGCCAGCAGCTTGGGGACACTAGGCTCTGGAAACACCATATATTTT
TRBV4-3,TRBJ2-3,TRBD1,NA,CASSHTGGSADTQYF,TGCGCCAGCAGCCACACAGGGGGCAGTGCAGATACGCAGTATTTT
TRBV14,TRBJ2-7,TRBD1,many,CASSQELGDSQYF,TGTGCCAGCAGCCAAGAATTAGGGGACAGCCAGTACTTC
TRBV14,TRBJ2-5,TRBD1,NA,CASSQDPWTGGETQYF,TGTGCCAGCAGCCAAGATCCCTGGACAGGCGGAGAGACCCAGTACTTC
TRBV10-3,TRBJ2-4,NA,once,CAISDREALAKNIQYF,TGTGCCATCAGTGATCGGGAAGCCTTAGCCAAAAACATTCAGTACTTC
TRBV5-5,TRBJ1-4,NA,NA,CASSILPQGDGEKLFF,TGTGCCAGCAGCATTCTGCCACAGGGTGATGGTGAAAAACTGTTTTTT
TRBV1,TRBJ2-5,NA,few,CTSSQPGLEGYQETQYF,TGCACCAGCAGCCAGCCGGGACTAGAGGGGTACCAAGAGACCCAGTACTTC
TRBV9,TRBJ2-5,NA,NA,CASSVGREFTETQYF,TGTGCCAGCAGCGTGGGTCGGGAGTTCACAGAGACCCAGTACTTC
TRBV2,TRBJ2-3,NA,NA,CASSSIDTQYF,TGTGCCAGCAGCTCGATAGATACGCAGTATTTT
TRBV29-1,TRBJ2-1,TRBD2,once,CSVDKLAGDSNEQFF,TGCAGCGTTGATAAACTAGCGGGAGATAGCAATGAGCAGTTCTTC
TRBV6-6,TRBJ2-3,TRBD1,NA,CASRRGLDTDTQYF,TGTGCCAGCAGGAGGGGGCTTGATACAGATACGCAGTATTTT
TRBV12-5,TRBJ2-3,NA,NA,CASGLHDTQYF,TGTGCTAGTGGTTTGCACGATACGCAGTATTTT
TRBV4-1,TRBJ2-3,TRBD2,NA,CASSPRASGSSTDTQYF,TGCGCCAGCAGCCCACGGGCTAGCGGGAGTTCGACAGATACGCAGTATTTT
TRBV25-1,TRBJ2-2,TRBD1,once,CASSAKPQTGADAGELFF,TGTGCCAGCAGTGCCAAACCCCAGACAGGGGCGGATGCCGGGGAGCTGTTTTTT
TRBV5-1,TRBJ2-1,NA,NA,CASSLASETEQFF,TGCGCCAGCAGCTTGGCTTCCGAAACTGAGCAGTTCTTC